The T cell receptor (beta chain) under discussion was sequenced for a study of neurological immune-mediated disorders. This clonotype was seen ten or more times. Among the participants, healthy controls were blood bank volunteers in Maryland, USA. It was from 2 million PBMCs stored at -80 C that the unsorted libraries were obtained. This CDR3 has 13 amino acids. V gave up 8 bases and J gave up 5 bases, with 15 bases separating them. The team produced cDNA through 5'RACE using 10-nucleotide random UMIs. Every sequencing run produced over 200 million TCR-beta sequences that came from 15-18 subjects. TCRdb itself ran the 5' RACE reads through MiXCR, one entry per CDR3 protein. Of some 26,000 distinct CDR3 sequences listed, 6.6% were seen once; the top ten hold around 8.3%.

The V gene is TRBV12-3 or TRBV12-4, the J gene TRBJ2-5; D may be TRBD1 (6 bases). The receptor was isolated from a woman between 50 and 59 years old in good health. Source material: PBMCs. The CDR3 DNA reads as TGTGCCAGCTGGTTGGGGGCTGGGGAGACCCAGTACTTC. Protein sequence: CASWLGAGETQYF.